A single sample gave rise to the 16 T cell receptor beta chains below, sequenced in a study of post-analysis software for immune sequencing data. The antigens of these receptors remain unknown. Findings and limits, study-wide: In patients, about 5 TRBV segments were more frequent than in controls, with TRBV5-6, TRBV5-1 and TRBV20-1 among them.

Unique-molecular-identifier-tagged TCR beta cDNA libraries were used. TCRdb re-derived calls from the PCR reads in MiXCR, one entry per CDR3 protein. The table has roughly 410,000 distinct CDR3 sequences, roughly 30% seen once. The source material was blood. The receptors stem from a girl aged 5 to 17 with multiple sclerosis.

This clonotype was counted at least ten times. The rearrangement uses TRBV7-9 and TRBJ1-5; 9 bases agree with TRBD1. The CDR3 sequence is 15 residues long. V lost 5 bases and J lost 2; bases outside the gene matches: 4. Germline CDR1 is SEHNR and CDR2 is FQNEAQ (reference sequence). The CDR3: CASSPGQGGNQPQHF. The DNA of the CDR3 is TGTGCCAGCAGCCCGGGACAGGGAGGCAATCAGCCCCAGCATTTT.

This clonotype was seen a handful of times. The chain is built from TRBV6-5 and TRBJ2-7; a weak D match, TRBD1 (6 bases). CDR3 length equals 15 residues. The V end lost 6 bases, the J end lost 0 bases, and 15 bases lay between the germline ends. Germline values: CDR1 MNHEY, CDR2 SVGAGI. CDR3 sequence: CASRRGTLSSYEQYF. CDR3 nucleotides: TGTGCCAGCAGGAGGGGGACGCTGAGCTCCTACGAGCAGTACTTC.

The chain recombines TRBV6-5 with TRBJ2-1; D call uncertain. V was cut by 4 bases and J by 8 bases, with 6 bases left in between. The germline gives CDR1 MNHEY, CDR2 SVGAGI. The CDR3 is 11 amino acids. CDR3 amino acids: CASSLSDEQFF. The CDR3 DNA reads TGTGCCAGCAGTTTGTCAGATGAGCAGTTCTTC.

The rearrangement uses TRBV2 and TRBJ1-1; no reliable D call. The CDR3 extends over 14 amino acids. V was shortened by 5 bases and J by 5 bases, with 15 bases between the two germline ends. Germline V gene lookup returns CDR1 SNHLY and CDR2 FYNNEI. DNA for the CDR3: TGTGCCAGCAGTTTAGACGGCATGGGGACTGAAGCTTTCTTT. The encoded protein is CASSLDGMGTEAFF.

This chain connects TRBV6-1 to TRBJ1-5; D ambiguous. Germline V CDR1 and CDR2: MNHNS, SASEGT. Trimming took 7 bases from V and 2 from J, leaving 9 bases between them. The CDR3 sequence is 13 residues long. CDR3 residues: CASTGQRNQPQHF. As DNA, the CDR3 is TGTGCCAGCACCGGCCAGCGCAATCAGCCCCAGCATTTT.

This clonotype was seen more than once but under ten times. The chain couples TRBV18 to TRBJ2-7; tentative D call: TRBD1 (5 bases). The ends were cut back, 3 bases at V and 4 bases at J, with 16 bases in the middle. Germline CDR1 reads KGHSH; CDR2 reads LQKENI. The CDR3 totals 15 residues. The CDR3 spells CASSPAPRATYEQYF. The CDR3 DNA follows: TGTGCCAGCTCACCCGCGCCCAGGGCTACATACGAGCAGTACTTC.

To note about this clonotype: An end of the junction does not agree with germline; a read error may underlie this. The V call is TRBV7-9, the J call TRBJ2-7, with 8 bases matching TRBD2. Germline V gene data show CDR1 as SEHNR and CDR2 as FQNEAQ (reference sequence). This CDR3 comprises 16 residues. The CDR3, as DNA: TGTTCCAGCAGCTTAGGTGGGACTAGGGGCATCTACGAGCAGTACTTC. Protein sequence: CSSSLGGTRGIYEQYF.

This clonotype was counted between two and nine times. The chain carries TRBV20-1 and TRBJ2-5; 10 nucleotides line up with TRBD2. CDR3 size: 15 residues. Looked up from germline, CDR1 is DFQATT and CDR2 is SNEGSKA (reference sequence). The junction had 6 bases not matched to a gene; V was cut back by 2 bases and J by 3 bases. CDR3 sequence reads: CSARHSGGHKETQYF. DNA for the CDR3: TGCAGTGCTAGACATAGCGGGGGGCACAAAGAGACCCAGTACTTC.

The CDR3 is CASSLEQVGWSKQYF. The CDR3, as DNA: TGCGCCAGCAGCTTGGAGCAGGTAGGGTGGAGCAAGCAGTACTTC. The V and J genes are TRBV5-1 and TRBJ2-5; D remains unclear. This CDR3 has 15 amino acids. V was pared by 0 bases and J by 11 bases, with 20 bases between. The V gene's germline CDR1 is SGHRS and CDR2 YFSETQ.

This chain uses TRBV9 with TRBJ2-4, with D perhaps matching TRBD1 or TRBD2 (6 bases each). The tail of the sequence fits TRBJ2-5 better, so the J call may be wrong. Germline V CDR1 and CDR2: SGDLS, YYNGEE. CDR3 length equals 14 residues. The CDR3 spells CASSVALGGETQYF. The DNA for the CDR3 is TGTGCCAGCAGCGTAGCCCTAGGGGGGGAGACCCAGTACTTC.

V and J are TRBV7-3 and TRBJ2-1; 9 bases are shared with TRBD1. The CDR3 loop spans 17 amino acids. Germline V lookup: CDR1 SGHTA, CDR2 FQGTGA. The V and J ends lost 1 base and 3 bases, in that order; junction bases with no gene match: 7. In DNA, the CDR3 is TGTGCCAGCAGCTTAAGGGCAGGGACAGGGAACTACAATGAGCAGTTCTTC. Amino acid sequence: CASSLRAGTGNYNEQFF.

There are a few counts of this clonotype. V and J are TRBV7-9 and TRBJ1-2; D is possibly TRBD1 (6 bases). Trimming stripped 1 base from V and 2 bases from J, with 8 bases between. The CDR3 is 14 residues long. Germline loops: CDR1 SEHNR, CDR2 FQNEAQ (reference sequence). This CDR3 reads CASSLGGQNYGYTF. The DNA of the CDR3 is TGTGCCAGCAGCTTAGGGGGACAAAACTATGGCTACACCTTC.

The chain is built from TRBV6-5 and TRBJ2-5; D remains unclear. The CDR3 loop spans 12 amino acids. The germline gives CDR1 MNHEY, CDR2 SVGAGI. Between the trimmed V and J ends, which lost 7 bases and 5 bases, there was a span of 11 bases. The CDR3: CASTGRSETQYF. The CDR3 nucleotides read TGTGCCAGCACCGGACGGTCCGAGACCCAGTACTTC.

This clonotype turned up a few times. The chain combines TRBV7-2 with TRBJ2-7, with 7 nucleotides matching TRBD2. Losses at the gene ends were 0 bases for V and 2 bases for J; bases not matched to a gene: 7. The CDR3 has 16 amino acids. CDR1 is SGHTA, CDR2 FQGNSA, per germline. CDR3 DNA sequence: TGTGCCAGCAGCTTAGCCTTGTCAGGGACTACCTACGAGCAGTACTTC. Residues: CASSLALSGTTYEQYF.

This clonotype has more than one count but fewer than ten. Here the CDR3 DNA reads TGTGCCTGGAGCTGGGGACAGGGGGGCGACGTGTATGGCTACACCTTC. Translating it yields CAWSWGQGGDVYGYTF. The rearrangement uses TRBV30 and TRBJ1-2; 11 bases align to TRBD1. The CDR3 contains 16 residues. The junction had 11 bases not matched to a gene; V was cut back by 3 bases and J by 5 bases. Germline CDR1 is GTSNPN and CDR2 is SVGIG (reference sequence).

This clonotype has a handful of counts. The CDR3 reads CASSGGGPNGNQPQHF. DNA for the CDR3: TGTGCCAGCAGCGGGGGGGGGCCGAATGGCAATCAGCCCCAGCATTTT. The rearrangement uses TRBV9 and TRBJ1-5; a possible D gene is TRBD1 (6 bases). The CDR3 runs 16 residues. In germline, CDR1 is SGDLS, CDR2 YYNGEE. Trimming cost V 3 bases and J 2 bases, with 15 bases left between them.